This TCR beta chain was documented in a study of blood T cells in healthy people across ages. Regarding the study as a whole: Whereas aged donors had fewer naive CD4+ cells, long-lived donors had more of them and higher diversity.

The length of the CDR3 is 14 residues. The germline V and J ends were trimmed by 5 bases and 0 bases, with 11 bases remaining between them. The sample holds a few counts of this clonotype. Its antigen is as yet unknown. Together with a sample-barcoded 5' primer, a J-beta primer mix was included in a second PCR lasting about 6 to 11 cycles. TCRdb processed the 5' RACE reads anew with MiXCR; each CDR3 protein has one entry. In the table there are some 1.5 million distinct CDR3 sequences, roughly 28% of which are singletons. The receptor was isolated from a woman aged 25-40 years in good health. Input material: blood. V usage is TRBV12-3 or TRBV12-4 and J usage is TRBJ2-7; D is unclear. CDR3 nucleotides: TGTGCCAGCAGTCGGCGCGCGCACTCCTACGAGCAGTACTTC. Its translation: CASSRRAHSYEQYF.